These T cell receptor beta chains were read from a single sample in a study of T cell responses to AZD1222 COVID-19 vaccine. Produced via immunoSEQ multiplex PCR; TCRdb's table is partial and in-frame only. The repertoire holds about 170,000 clones, with approximately 95% as singletons. The specimen was peripheral blood, collected on day 0 of AZD1222 vaccination. The receptor source for this set is an adult in good health. Both conserved end residues are part of each CDR3. D genes are given only for firm matches. The size of a clone is reported for some rows only, either as once, few or many, or as a class for expanded clones.

- TRBJ2-5 TRBV5-1 - TGCGCCAGCAGCTTTTCTGGATCCCAAGAGACCCAGTACTTC CASSFSGSQETQYF
TRBD1 TRBJ2-6 TRBV5-4 - TGTGCCAGCAGCGGCCTAGAGACAGGGGTTTCTGGGGCCAACGTCCTGACTTTC CASSGLETGVSGANVLTF
- TRBJ1-4 TRBV5-1 - TGCGCCAGCAGCTCGGGGTACCGGGCAACTAATGAAAAACTGTTTTTT CASSSGYRATNEKLFF
- TRBJ2-7 TRBV11-2 - TGTGCCAGCAGCTTCCGACAGGGAGGAAGGCCAAGGGGGAACGAGCAGTACTTC CASSFRQGGRPRGNEQYF
- TRBJ1-1 TRBV5-4 - TGTGCCAGCAGCCCCCCCCTGAGGGACACTGAAGCTTTCTTT CASSPPLRDTEAFF
- TRBJ1-6 TRBV2 - TGTGCCAGTACGGCGGAAGGGAACAATTCACCCCTCCACTTT CASTAEGNNSPLHF
- TRBJ1-2 TRBV2 - TGTGCCAGCACCTCCACGGAAGCTAACTATGGCTACACCTTC CASTSTEANYGYTF
TRBD2 TRBJ2-2 TRBV2 - TGTGCCAGCAGTCGACGGGTGCTAGCGGGGGTCACCGGGGAGCTGTTTTTT CASSRRVLAGVTGELFF
- TRBJ1-3 TRBV11-2 - TGTGCCAGCAGGCCAGGGCTTAGGGGAAACACCATATATTTT CASRPGLRGNTIYF
- TRBJ2-2 TRBV30 - TGTGCCTGGAGTATACAGGGAAACACCGGGGAGCTGTTTTTT CAWSIQGNTGELFF
- TRBJ2-7 TRBV10-3 once TGTGCCATCAGTGAAGGCCTGGGGACCTACGAGCAGTACTTC CAISEGLGTYEQYF
- TRBJ1-5 TRBV6-1 - TGTGCCAGCAGTGAAGACCCTTCAGGCAATCAGCCCCAGCATTTT CASSEDPSGNQPQHF
- TRBJ1-2 TRBV6-5 - TGTGCCACCGACGAATGGCGGGCCTACTATGGCTACACCTTC CATDEWRAYYGYTF
TRBD2 TRBJ2-5 TRBV6-5 - TGTGCCAGCAGATCAGCGGGGGAAGAGACCCAGTACTTC CASRSAGEETQYF
- TRBJ1-2 TRBV5-1 - TGCGCCAGCAGCTCCGGCGAGGGATCTCCCGGCTACACCTTC CASSSGEGSPGYTF
- TRBJ1-3 TRBV19 - TGTGCCAGTAACGGAAGGGGCGGCTCTGGAAACACCATATATTTT CASNGRGGSGNTIYF
- TRBJ1-5 TRBV6-4 - TGTGCCAGCACTAAAAAAAGGGTAGATCAGCCCCAGCATTTT CASTKKRVDQPQHF
- TRBJ2-1 TRBV5-4 - TGTGCCAGCAGCTTGGCTACAGGCCTTCGGGACAATGAGCAGTTCTTC CASSLATGLRDNEQFF
- TRBJ1-5 TRBV27 - TGTGCCAGTAGTTTATCCGGAAGCAATCAGCCCCAGCATTTT CASSLSGSNQPQHF
- TRBJ1-1 TRBV19 - TGTGCCAGTAGGGAGCCGTCTCTAAGGGTCATGAACACTGAAGCTTTCTTT CASREPSLRVMNTEAFF
- TRBJ2-7 TRBV29-1 - TGCAGCGGGGGTGAATCCTACGAGCAGTACTTC CSGGESYEQYF
- TRBJ1-3 TRBV5-1 few TGCGCCAGCAGCGGGACTGGAATCGGAAACACCATATATTTT CASSGTGIGNTIYF
- TRBJ2-7 TRBV6-5 - TGTGCCAGCAGGATGACGGACGCATCCTACGAGCAGTACTTC CASRMTDASYEQYF
- TRBJ1-2 TRBV11-2 - TGTGCCAGCAGCTTAGGGACACTCTTGGAGGGGGACAAGATATCCTACACCTTC CASSLGTLLEGDKISYTF
- TRBJ2-4 TRBV7-9 - TGTGCCAGCAGCACACAGTGGGGGGTTGGTTCGGACATTCAGTACTTC CASSTQWGVGSDIQYF
- TRBJ2-5 TRBV3-1/TRBV3-2 - TGTGCCAGCAGCTTGGGACCACAGGCAGGGACCCAGTACTTC CASSLGPQAGTQYF
TRBD1 TRBJ1-1 TRBV5-6 once TGTGCCAGCAGCTTGGTAGGGTACAGGGGGCGAGACACTGAAGCTTTCTTT CASSLVGYRGRDTEAFF
- TRBJ1-2 TRBV6-5 - TGTGCCAGCATCTCCGGGACACGACACCGGCTCACCTTC CASISGTRHRLTF
TRBD1 TRBJ2-1 TRBV7-7 - TGTGCCAGCAGCTTAGATACAGGGGGAGAGCAGTTCTTC CASSLDTGGEQFF
- TRBJ1-2 TRBV7-9 - TGTGCCTCCCGGGACGGACTTTCTAACTATGGCTACACCTTC CASRDGLSNYGYTF
TRBD1 TRBJ2-7 TRBV7-2 - TGTGCCAGCAGCTTGCTACAGGACAGGGGGAAGCAGTACTTC CASSLLQDRGKQYF
TRBD2 TRBJ2-1 TRBV18 once TGTGCCAGCTCACCCGGACTAGCCAAATCCTACAATGAGCAGTTCTTC CASSPGLAKSYNEQFF
- TRBJ2-7 TRBV5-1 - TGCGCCAGCAGCTTGGTTTCGGGGGTTGACTACGAGCAGTACTTC CASSLVSGVDYEQYF
TRBD1 TRBJ2-1 TRBV5-1 few TGCGCCAGCAGCTTCGGGACAGGACAGAACAATGAGCAGTTCTTC CASSFGTGQNNEQFF
- TRBJ1-5 TRBV28 - TGTGCCAGCAGTTCTGGAGCCCAACGCGGAGCCCAGCATTTT CASSSGAQRGAQHF
TRBD1 TRBJ1-1 TRBV6-2/TRBV6-3 - TGTGCCAGCAGCCCCAGGGGGCCCACTGAAGCTTTCTTT CASSPRGPTEAFF
TRBD1 TRBJ1-2 TRBV11-3 - TGTGCCAGCAGCGCTACAGGGGAGGGAGGCTACACCTTC CASSATGEGGYTF
TRBD1 TRBJ2-2 TRBV11-3 - TGTGCCAGCAGCTTCGGGGACAGGGCCACCGGGGAGCTGTTTTTT CASSFGDRATGELFF
- TRBJ1-1 TRBV5-4 - TGTGCCAGCAGCCCCTCTATGGGTGCGGGAACTGAAGCTTTCTTT CASSPSMGAGTEAFF
- TRBJ1-1 TRBV6-5 - TGTGCCAGCAGTCCATACAGGGATAAGGGCACTGAAGCTTTCTTT CASSPYRDKGTEAFF
TRBD1 TRBJ2-7 TRBV19 - TGTGCCAGTAGTGGACAGGGGGCGGGCAACGAGCAGTACTTC CASSGQGAGNEQYF
TRBD1 TRBJ1-5 TRBV12-5 - TGTGCTAGTGGTTTGGGAGGGGGCACGAGGCCCCAGCATTTT CASGLGGGTRPQHF
- TRBJ2-7 TRBV5-1 - TGCGCCAGCAGCTTGGACAGAAGCGAGACTTTATTCTACGAGCAGTACTTC CASSLDRSETLFYEQYF
TRBD1 TRBJ1-2 TRBV19 - TGTGCCAGTCAGGACAGGTTTGGTTCTTTCGGCTACACCTTC CASQDRFGSFGYTF
- TRBJ2-4 TRBV5-5 - TGTGCCAGCAGCTCCACAGGGGAGGGAAACATTCAGTACTTC CASSSTGEGNIQYF